The 27 T cell receptor beta chains presented below share a single source sample, sequenced in a study of blood T cells in healthy people across ages. PCR was performed a second time for roughly 6 to 12 cycles using a sample-barcoded 5' primer and a J-beta primer mix. In TCRdb, the 5' RACE reads were re-called with MiXCR into one record per CDR3 protein. The sample has roughly 860,000 distinct CDR3 sequences; 62% are singletons. The material sequenced was blood. The source is a man aged 25-45 years in good health.

The chain links TRBV5-5 to TRBJ1-2; D call uncertain. CDR1 is SGHKS, CDR2 YYEKEE, per germline (reference sequence). V lost 0 bases and J lost 5, with 8 bases in between. CDR3 length: 13 amino acids. CDR3 bases: TGTGCCAGCAGCTTGGACAGCGCTTATGGCTACACCTTC. Protein sequence: CASSLDSAYGYTF.

In the case of this clonotype: This may stem from a read error, because a much larger clone lies one nucleotide away. The rearrangement links TRBV28 to TRBJ2-1, with D possibly matching TRBD1 (6 bases). This CDR3 spans 15 amino acids. The germline V gene has CDR1 MDHEN and CDR2 SYDVKM. V was trimmed by 3 bases and J by 13 bases, leaving 22 bases between them. The CDR3 is CASSFGAGALETQFF. The CDR3 region has the DNA TGTGCCAGCAGTTTTGGGGCAGGGGCTTTAGAGACCCAGTTCTTC.

The chain links TRBV6-5 to TRBJ2-7, with 9 bases fitting TRBD2. Looked up from germline, CDR1 is MNHEY and CDR2 is SVGAGI. The V gene end was trimmed by 0 bases and the J gene end by 6 bases; junction bases not matched to a gene: 3. The CDR3 consists of 14 residues. Here the CDR3 reads CASSYSAGGGEQYF. The CDR3 nucleotides are TGTGCCAGCAGTTACTCTGCGGGGGGGGGCGAGCAGTACTTC.

V and J are TRBV4-3 and TRBJ2-7; 8 bases align to TRBD2. This CDR3 has 15 amino acids. The germline CDR1 and CDR2 sequences are LGHNA and YSLEER. V lost 3 bases, J lost 4 bases, and 8 bases stayed unmatched. Here the CDR3 DNA reads TGCGCCAGCAGCCAGTTCGCCGGGGGGGCTTACGAGCAGTACTTC. It is translated as CASSQFAGGAYEQYF.

Worth noting for this clonotype: One end of the junction is discordant with germline, which a read error may explain. The chain links TRBV9 to TRBJ2-1; 7 nucleotides agree with TRBD1. The V gene's germline CDR1 is SGDLS and CDR2 YYNGEE. The CDR3 extends over 17 amino acids. The CDR3 spells CASSAAKTGTGHNEQFF. The CDR3 coding sequence is TGCGCCAGCAGCGCGGCGAAGACAGGGACGGGGCACAATGAGCAGTTCTTC.

The chain uses TRBV6-5 and TRBJ2-1; 12 positions match TRBD1. CDR3 size: 16 residues. Germline CDR1 is MNHEY and CDR2 is SVGAGI. V shed 2 bases, J shed 9 bases, and the junction held 8 bases outside the gene matches. CDR3 amino acids: CASSYNRDRGLIEQFF. CDR3 DNA sequence: TGTGCCAGCAGTTACAACCGGGACAGGGGGCTAATTGAGCAGTTCTTC.

A few counts support this clonotype. The chain couples TRBV5-1 to TRBJ2-7; 7 bases map to TRBD2. The CDR3 has 14 amino acids. Trimming at V came to 3 bases and at J to 5 bases, leaving 8 bases not matched to a gene. CDR1 and CDR2 (germline): SGHRS, YFSETQ. This chain's CDR3 is CASSSRGVRDEQYF. The CDR3 nucleotides are TGCGCCAGCAGCTCTCGGGGGGTGCGAGACGAGCAGTACTTC.

In this sample, this clonotype turned up a few times. The rearrangement links TRBV15 to TRBJ2-7, with a possible D match to TRBD2 (5 bases). The germline V gene has CDR1 LNHNV and CDR2 YYDKDF (reference sequence). Trimming pared 5 bases from V and 2 bases from J, leaving 22 bases between. This CDR3 has 17 residues. The CDR3 DNA sequence: TGTGCCACCAGCGTGGGGTTAGGAGGCCCGTTCCCCTACGAGCAGTACTTC. Protein sequence: CATSVGLGGPFPYEQYF. The full variable domain, its missing parts supplied by reference TRBV15 and TRBJ2-7, is DAMVIQNPRYQVTQFGKPVTLSCSQTLNHNVMYWYQQKSSQAPKLLFHYYDKDFNNEADTPDNFQSRRPNTSFCFLDIRSPGLGDTAMYLCATSVGLGGPFPYEQYFGPGTRLTVT.

V and J are TRBV6-5 and TRBJ1-2; no firm D call. V dropped 0 bases and J dropped 6 bases, with 8 bases sitting between them. The germline V gene has CDR1 MNHEY and CDR2 SVGAGI. CDR3 length: 13 amino acids. Here the CDR3 reads CASSYSWSDGYTF. The DNA of the CDR3 is TGTGCCAGCAGTTACTCCTGGTCGGATGGCTACACCTTC.

The chain combines TRBV12-3 or TRBV12-4 with TRBJ2-2; 13 bases are shared with TRBD2. With V trimmed by 6 bases and J by 5 bases, 15 bases remained unmatched. This CDR3 is built from 19 residues. The CDR3 DNA follows: TGTGCCAGCAGAACGAGGAGGGAACTAGCGGGGGGGGCAACCGGGGAGCTGTTTTTT. This encodes CASRTRRELAGGATGELFF.

Worth noting for this clonotype: One end of the junction varies from germline; a read error may be responsible. The gene calls are TRBV5-6 and TRBJ2-1, with D perhaps being TRBD1 or TRBD2 (5 bases each). Germline V CDR1 and CDR2: SGHDT, YYEEEE. This CDR3 is built from 12 residues. In DNA, the CDR3 is TGTGTCAGCAGCTTGTGGGGGTATGAGCAGTTCTTC. Its protein product is CVSSLWGYEQFF.

Turning to this clonotype: No DNA is shown, since the ends of the CDR3 on it are uncertain; the CDR3 is the one TCRdb lists. This sequence joins TRBV6-4 and TRBJ1-1; TRBD1 is the table's D call, not checked against the DNA. Germline loops: CDR1 MRHNA, CDR2 SNTAGT. The CDR3 numbers 23 amino acids, ends counted. The CDR3: CASGRPPVQNIQYFGAGTPEAFF.

The table lists this clonotype with a few counts. The chain employs TRBV18 and TRBJ2-4, with 11 bases aligning to TRBD1. The DNA end is a closer match to TRBJ2-7, so the J assignment may be wrong. This CDR3 spans 14 amino acids. Germline V gene sequence: CDR1 KGHSH, CDR2 LQKENI. The CDR3 is CASSPGDRGYEQYF. Written as DNA, the CDR3 is TGTGCCAGCTCACCCGGGGACAGGGGGTACGAGCAGTACTTC.

The V and J genes are TRBV5-4 and TRBJ2-3; 7 nucleotides line up with TRBD2. V lost 0 bases, J lost 5 bases, and 6 bases stayed unmatched. Germline CDR1 reads SGHNT; CDR2 reads YYREEE (reference sequence). This CDR3 region has 15 residues. CDR3 protein: CASSLGGGRGDTQYF. The CDR3 DNA is TGTGCCAGCAGCTTGGGGGGGGGAAGGGGAGATACGCAGTATTTT.

The chain employs TRBV20-1 and TRBJ2-1; D might be TRBD2 (6 bases). Germline V CDR1 and CDR2: DFQATT, SNEGSKA (reference sequence). V was pared by 2 bases and J by 0 bases, with 14 bases between. The CDR3 has 16 residues. The CDR3 here is CSARTVAGYSYNEQFF. The CDR3 coding sequence is TGCAGTGCTAGAACGGTTGCGGGGTACTCCTACAATGAGCAGTTCTTC.

This clonotype appeared a single time. The gene calls are TRBV20-1 and TRBJ2-7; 11 bases are shared with TRBD2. Germline V CDR1 and CDR2: DFQATT, SNEGSKA (reference sequence). J lost 2 bases, V lost 3 bases, and 9 bases had no gene match. The CDR3 sequence is 16 residues long. Here the CDR3 DNA reads TGCAGTGCTAGGGTGCCTAGCGGGGGGACTGCCTACGAGCAGTACTTC. Its translation: CSARVPSGGTAYEQYF.

The DNA of the CDR3 is TGTGCCAGCAGCGTAGGACAGGGGTTGACAGATACGCAGTATTTT. Translating it yields CASSVGQGLTDTQYF. This chain uses TRBV9 with TRBJ2-3, with 8 bases lining up with TRBD1. This CDR3 region has 15 residues. CDR1 SGDLS and CDR2 YYNGEE come from the germline V gene. V was pared by 0 bases and J by 3 bases, with 3 bases of the junction left unmatched. Supplemented by reference TRBV9 and TRBJ2-3, the full variable domain reads DSGVTQTPKHLITATGQRVTLRCSPRSGDLSVYWYQQSLDQGLQFLIQYYNGEERAKGNILERFSAQQFPDLHSELNLSSLELGDSALYFCASSVGQGLTDTQYFGPGTRLTVL.

The CDR3 here is CASSKLGTGANYEQYF. CDR3 coding DNA: TGTGCCAGCAGCAAATTAGGGACAGGGGCCAATTACGAGCAGTACTTC. The genes are TRBV21-1 and TRBJ2-4; TRBD1, the table's D call, was not compared with the DNA. The J call is in doubt because the DNA end fits TRBJ2-7 better. TRBV21-1 is assigned pseudogene status. The CDR3 has 16 residues.

This chain uses TRBV28 with TRBJ2-5; 9 positions agree with TRBD1. V lost 2 bases, J lost 1 base, and 5 bases stayed unmatched. The CDR3 extends over 16 amino acids. Germline loops: CDR1 MDHEN, CDR2 SYDVKM. The CDR3 sequence: CASSLRTGVAQETQYF. The CDR3 DNA is TGTGCCAGCAGTTTAAGGACAGGGGTGGCCCAAGAGACCCAGTACTTC.

CDR3 sequence reads: CASSGTGQGHGKLFF. DNA for the CDR3: TGTGCCAGCAGCGGGACAGGGCAGGGGCATGGAAAACTGTTTTTT. The J gene is TRBJ1-4, the V gene TRBV7-9, with 9 bases lining up with TRBD1. V lost 5 bases to trimming and J lost 10 bases; unmatched junction nucleotides: 11. The CDR3 length is 15 residues. Germline CDR1 reads SEHNR; CDR2 reads FQNEAQ (reference sequence).

The chain joins TRBV25-1 to TRBJ2-4; D possibly corresponds to TRBD1 (6 bases). The DNA end lines up better with TRBJ2-7; the J call may be wrong. The CDR3 sequence is 14 residues long. Germline assignment: CDR1 MGHDK and CDR2 SYGVNS. The CDR3, as DNA: TGTGCCAGCAGTGATCCGACAGGTACCTACGAGCAGTACTTC. Translated: CASSDPTGTYEQYF.

The chain is built from TRBV25-1 and TRBJ2-2; the D is unclear. The CDR3 is 16 amino acids. The germline gives CDR1 MGHDK, CDR2 SYGVNS. Between the trimmed V and J ends, which lost 3 bases and 2 bases, there was a span of 13 bases. The CDR3: CASSEQSLLNTGELFF. CDR3 sequence (DNA): TGTGCCAGCAGTGAGCAATCCCTTTTAAACACCGGGGAGCTGTTTTTT.

This clonotype was seen a single time. The chain links TRBV7-8 to TRBJ2-7, with 15 positions matching TRBD2. The CDR3 contains 16 residues. V lost 4 bases and J lost 5; bases outside the gene matches: 6. Germline CDR1 reads SGHVS; CDR2 reads FQNEAQ. CDR3 nucleotide sequence: TGTGCCAGCAGCTCAGGGACTAGCGGGGGGCTGAACGAGCAGTACTTC. Translation: CASSSGTSGGLNEQYF.

CDR3 DNA sequence: TGCGCCAGCAGCCCCTTTGTGGGGCTAATGTGGGAAAAACTGTTTTTT. This gives the protein CASSPFVGLMWEKLFF. This chain joins TRBV4-3 and TRBJ1-4, with a weak D call TRBD1 (5 bases). The CDR3 contains 16 residues. Trimming stripped 4 bases from V and 8 bases from J, with 20 bases between. Looked up from germline, CDR1 is LGHNA and CDR2 is YSLEER.

The rearrangement uses TRBV7-2 and TRBJ2-7; TRBD1 agrees at 7 bases. The CDR3 totals 16 residues. The V and J ends lost 0 bases and 2 bases, in that order; junction bases with no gene match: 7. CDR1 and CDR2 from the germline V gene are SGHTA and FQGNSA. DNA for the CDR3: TGTGCCAGCAGCTTAGCGGGACAGACCTGGCCCTACGAGCAGTACTTC. Protein: CASSLAGQTWPYEQYF.

V is TRBV7-9 and J is TRBJ1-6, with D possibly TRBD1 on 6 matching bases. V was shortened by 4 bases and J by 9 bases, with 10 bases between the two germline ends. The CDR3 length is 13 residues. Germline V gene data show CDR1 as SEHNR and CDR2 as FQNEAQ (reference sequence). CDR3 bases: TGTGCCAGCAGCTCCGGGGGGCCTTCACCCCTCCACTTT. This encodes CASSSGGPSPLHF.

The chain carries TRBV28 and TRBJ1-2; D is unresolved. Germline V lookup: CDR1 MDHEN, CDR2 SYDVKM. The CDR3 is 14 residues long. V dropped 6 bases and J dropped 13 bases, with 24 bases sitting between them. Written as DNA, the CDR3 is TGTGCCAGCAGAAGGGCAATCGGACGGACCGCCGGCACCTTC. As protein: CASRRAIGRTAGTF.